Given below is one T cell receptor (beta chain) in context. Its antigen target is currently unknown. Base quality data are lacking; no much larger clone is found one base away. The source of the sample is a study of blood T cell repertoires in COVID-19 (dated by TCRdb to about 2020). For context, the study as a whole: Samples covering the acute and convalescent phases of COVID-19 were provided by collaborators in the United States, Italy and Spain. The material from the prospective study consisted of cDNA or gDNA derived from T cells, B-cell-depleted T cells, or PBMCs. The dataset comprised deeply sampled blood TCRbeta repertoires from subjects exposed to, actively infected with, or recovered from COVID-19. The repertoires were released in a freely available public database intended as a resource for research on the immune response to SARS-CoV-2. The samples were drawn from two sources: the first 160 participants of the ongoing ImmuneRACE study, and 950 to 1,500 subjects contributed by 6 global collaborators. The sample metadata nearly always contained a de-identified subject ID, COVID-19 status, age in years and sex. Where available, HLA class I and class II types were obtained from metadata supplied by the sample provider rather than from assay-based typing. Overall study outcomes, separate from this receptor: The quantity of clinical and demographic metadata differed by source and by participant and was supplied without curation.

Whole blood was collected in K2EDTA tubes by collaborating institutions according to the institutions' own protocols. Collaborator samples were shipped for TCRbeta analysis as frozen whole blood, isolated PBMCs, or DNA extracted from either sample type. TCRbeta CDR3 regions were amplified from genomic DNA using the immunoSEQ Assay, a bias-controlled multiplex PCR. The authors' analysis ran thus. Nucleated cell counts per sample were estimated from amplification of reference gene primers within the assay. Sequence reads were collapsed and filtered to measure the absolute abundance of every unique TCRbeta CDR3 rearrangement. Productive Simpson clonality was computed per sample as the square root of Simpson's diversity index over productive rearrangements. TCRdb retrieved this table from immuneACCESS and kept in-frame rearrangements only. Not all clones are present; in checked studies, unresolved V genes account for under half, and no reason is known for the remainder. V, J and clone size reflect that table, while D and trimming were determined from the DNA. This sample is represented by around 180,000 clones; approximately 85% of them were singletons. The top ten clonotypes cover approximately 9.4% of the sample.

V sheds 1 base and J sheds 2 bases, leaving 12 bases between their ends. Inclusive of the bounding cysteine and phenylalanine, the CDR3 is 15 residues long. Here the CDR3 DNA is all that survives: 45 bases in frame from base 1. In the germline V gene, CDR1 corresponds to SGHVS and CDR2 to FNYEAQ. The specimen was peripheral blood. The sequence is built from TRBV7-6 and TRBJ2-7; TRBD1 is a possible D gene, resting on 7 matching bases. This clonotype was sampled from a woman of 80 years or more with acute or convalescent COVID-19. The DNA sequence is as follows: TGTGCCAGCAGCTTAGGACAGGGCGGGGCCTACGAGCAGTACTTC. Protein translation: CASSLGQGGAYEQYF. The CDR3, completed at both ends by the reference TRBV7-6 and TRBJ2-7 genes, gives the full variable domain GAGVSQSPRYKVTKRGQDVALRCDPISGHVSLYWYRQALGQGPEFLTYFNYEAQQDKSGLPNDRFSAERPEGSISTLTIQRTEQRDSAMYRCASSLGQGGAYEQYFGPGTRLTVT.